The clone carrying this T cell receptor (beta chain) showed up many times. Its antigen is not known. Peripheral blood was collected from the related graft donor on the marrow donation day. Profiling relied on immunoSEQ multiplex PCR, and the TCRdb table lists in-frame clones only, not all of them. The sample has 36,000 or so clones, none seen only once. The data originate from a study of T cells after posttransplantation cyclophosphamide. Regarding the study as a whole: Donor CD8+ memory clones often dominated recipient blood repertoires at later times. Skin or GI-infiltrating T cells shared few TRB sequences with blood. Recipient CMV seropositivity and CMV reactivation strongly tracked TRB clonality.

The specimen sequenced was PBMCs. The origin of this receptor is a girl aged 5-17 years in good health, CMV-negative, and a related stem cell transplant donor.

CDR3 protein: CASSIDRSTEAFF. DNA of the CDR3: TGTGCCAGTAGTATCGACAGGTCCACTGAAGCTTTCTTT. This chain connects TRBV19 to TRBJ1-1, with D possibly TRBD1 on 6 matching bases. The CDR3 totals 13 residues. The V gene lost 3 bases and the J gene lost 4 bases, with 9 bases spanning the gap. The germline V gene has CDR1 LNHDA and CDR2 SQIVND (reference sequence).